This entry describes one T cell receptor beta chain. The germline V gene has CDR1 SGHTA and CDR2 FQGTGA. The CDR3 is 16 amino acids. The V segment lost 5 bases and the J segment 7 bases; nucleotides outside the gene matches: 6. The data were produced by immunoSEQ multiplex PCR, yet TCRdb's version contains in-frame clones alone and is incomplete. The data hold 250,000 to 350,000 clones, with 65% to 85% observed a single time. These data are taken from a study of blood T cell repertoires in COVID-19. Study-wide background: Sources were T cells, B-cell-depleted T cells, or PBMCs; the material itself was cDNA or gDNA.

The receptor comes from a human donor with COVID-19, enrolled during active disease. The donor label of this sample is uncertain. The chain has TRBV7-3 and TRBJ2-1; TRBD2 agrees at 15 bases. Sequencing was done on a sample of peripheral blood. The CDR3 bases are TGTGCCAGCAGCCCCGCCGGGACTAGCGGGGGGAATGAGCAGTTCTTC. Translation: CASSPAGTSGGNEQFF. The variable domain in full, completed from reference TRBV7-3 and TRBJ2-1, reads GAGVSQTPSNKVTEKGKYVELRCDPISGHTALYWYRQSLGQGPEFLIYFQGTGAADDSGLPNDRFFAVRPEGSVSTLKIQRTERGDSAVYLCASSPAGTSGGNEQFFGPGTRLTVL.